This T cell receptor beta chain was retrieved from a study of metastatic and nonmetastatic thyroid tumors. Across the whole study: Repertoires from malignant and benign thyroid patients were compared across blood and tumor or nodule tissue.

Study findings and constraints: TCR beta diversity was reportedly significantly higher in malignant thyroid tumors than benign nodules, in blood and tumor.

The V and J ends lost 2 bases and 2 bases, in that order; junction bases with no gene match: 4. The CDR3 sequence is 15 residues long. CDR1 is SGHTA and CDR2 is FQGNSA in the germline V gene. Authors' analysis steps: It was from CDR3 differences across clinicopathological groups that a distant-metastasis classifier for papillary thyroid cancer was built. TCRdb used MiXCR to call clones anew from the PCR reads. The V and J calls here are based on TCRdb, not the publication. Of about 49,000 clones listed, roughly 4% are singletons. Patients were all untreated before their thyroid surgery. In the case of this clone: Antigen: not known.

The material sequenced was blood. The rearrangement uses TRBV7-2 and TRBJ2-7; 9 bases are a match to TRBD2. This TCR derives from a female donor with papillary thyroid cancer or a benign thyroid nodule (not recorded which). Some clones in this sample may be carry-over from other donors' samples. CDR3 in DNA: TGTGCCAGCAGCTTAATGGCGGGAGGGACCTACGAGCAGTACTTC. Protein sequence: CASSLMAGGTYEQYF. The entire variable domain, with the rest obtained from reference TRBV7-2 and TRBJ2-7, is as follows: GAGVSQSPSNKVTEKGKDVELRCDPISGHTALYWYRQSLGQGLEFLIYFQGNSAPDKSGLPSDRFSAERTGGSVSTLTIQRTQQEDSAVYLCASSLMAGGTYEQYFGPGTRLTVT.